The sequence of this T cell receptor beta chain was determined in a study of blood T cell repertoires in COVID-19. Germline lookup yields CDR1 LNHNV and CDR2 YYDKDF (reference sequence). Trimming stripped 6 bases from V and 0 bases from J, with 12 bases between. This CDR3 region has 15 residues. Per the original data handling: Amplifying reference gene primers gave estimates of nucleated cell counts. TCRdb keeps only in-frame clones here, not all; method: immunoSEQ multiplex PCR. The V and J calls and clone size are taken from that table; D and trimming were inferred from the DNA. The data contain around 140,000 clones, 88% of them singletons.

Sequencing was carried out using peripheral blood. The chain links TRBV15 to TRBJ1-5; the D gene is possibly TRBD1 (6 bases). This receptor was obtained from a man in his sixties or seventies with acute or convalescent COVID-19. The CDR3 protein is CATRNGGPSNQPQHF. The CDR3 DNA reads TGTGCCACCAGGAATGGGGGCCCTAGCAATCAGCCCCAGCATTTT.